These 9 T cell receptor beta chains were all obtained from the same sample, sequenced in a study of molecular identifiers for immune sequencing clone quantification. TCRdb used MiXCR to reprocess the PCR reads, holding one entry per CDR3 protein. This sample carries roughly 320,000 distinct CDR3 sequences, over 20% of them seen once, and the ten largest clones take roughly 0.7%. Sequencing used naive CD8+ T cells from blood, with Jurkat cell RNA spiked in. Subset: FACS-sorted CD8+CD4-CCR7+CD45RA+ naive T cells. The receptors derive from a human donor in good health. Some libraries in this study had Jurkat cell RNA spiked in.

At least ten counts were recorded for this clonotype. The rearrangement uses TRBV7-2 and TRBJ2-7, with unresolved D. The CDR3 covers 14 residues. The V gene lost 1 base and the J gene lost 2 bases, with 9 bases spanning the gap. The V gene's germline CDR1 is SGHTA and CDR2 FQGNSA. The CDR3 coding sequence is TGTGCCAGCAGCTTAGGCCGGGTGACCTACGAGCAGTACTTC. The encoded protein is CASSLGRVTYEQYF.

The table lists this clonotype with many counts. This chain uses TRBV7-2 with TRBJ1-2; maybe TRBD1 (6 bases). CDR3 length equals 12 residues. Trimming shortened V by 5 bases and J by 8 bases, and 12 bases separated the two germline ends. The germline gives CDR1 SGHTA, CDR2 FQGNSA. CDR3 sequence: CASSPNRAGYTF. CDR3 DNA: TGTGCCAGCAGCCCGAACAGGGCCGGCTACACCTTC.

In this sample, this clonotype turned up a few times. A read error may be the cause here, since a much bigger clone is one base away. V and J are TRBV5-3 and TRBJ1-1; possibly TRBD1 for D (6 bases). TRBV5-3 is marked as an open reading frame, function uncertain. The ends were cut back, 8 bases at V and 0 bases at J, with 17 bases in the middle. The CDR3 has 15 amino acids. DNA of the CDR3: TGTGCCAGCAGCGGGGGGCCGGGGGTGAACACTGAAGCTTTCTTT. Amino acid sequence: CASSGGPGVNTEAFF.

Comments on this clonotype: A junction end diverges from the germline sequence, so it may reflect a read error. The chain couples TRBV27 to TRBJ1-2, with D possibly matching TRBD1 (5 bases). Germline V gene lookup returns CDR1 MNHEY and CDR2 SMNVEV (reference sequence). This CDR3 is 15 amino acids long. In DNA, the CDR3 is TGTGCCAGCAGTGCCGCGACAGCCACTAACTATGGCTGCACCTTC. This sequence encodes CASSAATATNYGCTF.

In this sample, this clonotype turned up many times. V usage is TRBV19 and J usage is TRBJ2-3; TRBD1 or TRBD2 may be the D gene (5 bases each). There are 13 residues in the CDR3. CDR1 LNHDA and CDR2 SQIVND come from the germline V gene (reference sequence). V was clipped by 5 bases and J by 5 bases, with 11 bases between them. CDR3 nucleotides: TGTGCCAGTAGTGGGCAGGGAGTAGATACGCAGTATTTT. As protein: CASSGQGVDTQYF.

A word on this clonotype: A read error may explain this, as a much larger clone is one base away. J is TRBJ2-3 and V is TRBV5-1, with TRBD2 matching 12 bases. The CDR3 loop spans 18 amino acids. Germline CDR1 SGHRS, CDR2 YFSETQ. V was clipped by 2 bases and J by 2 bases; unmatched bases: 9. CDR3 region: CASSLRTSGRLDTDTQYF. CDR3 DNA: TGCGCCAGCAGCTTACGTACTAGCGGGAGGCTCGACACAGATACGCAGTATTTT. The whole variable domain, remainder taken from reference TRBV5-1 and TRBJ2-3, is KAGVTQTPRYLIKTRGQQVTLSCSPISGHRSVSWYQQTPGQGLQFLFEYFSETQRNKGNFPGRFSGRQFSNSRSEMNVSTLELGDSALYLCASSLRTSGRLDTDTQYFGPGTRLTVL.

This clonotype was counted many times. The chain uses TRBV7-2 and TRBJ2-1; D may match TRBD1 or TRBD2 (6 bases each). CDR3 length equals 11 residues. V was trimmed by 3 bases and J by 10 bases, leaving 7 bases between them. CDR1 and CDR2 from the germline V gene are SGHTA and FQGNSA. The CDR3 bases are TGTGCCAGCAGCTTCGGGGGCGAGCAGTTCTTC. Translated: CASSFGGEQFF.

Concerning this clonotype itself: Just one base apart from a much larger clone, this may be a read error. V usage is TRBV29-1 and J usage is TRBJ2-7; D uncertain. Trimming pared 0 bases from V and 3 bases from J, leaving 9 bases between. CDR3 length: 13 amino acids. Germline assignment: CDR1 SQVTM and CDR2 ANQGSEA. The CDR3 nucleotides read TGCAGCGTTGAAGATCCCAGTGACTACGAGCAGTACTTC. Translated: CSVEDPSDYEQYF.

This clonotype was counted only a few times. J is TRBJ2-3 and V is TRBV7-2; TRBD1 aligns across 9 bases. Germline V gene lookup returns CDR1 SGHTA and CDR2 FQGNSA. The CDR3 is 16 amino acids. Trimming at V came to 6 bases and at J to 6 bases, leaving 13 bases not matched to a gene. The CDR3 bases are TGTGCCAGCAGTCATCCGGGACAGGGTTACTCGGATACGCAGTATTTT. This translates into CASSHPGQGYSDTQYF.